This passage covers 10 T cell receptor beta chains from one sample sequenced in a study of T cells in Graves' hyperthyroidism and ophthalmopathy. What was amplified from RNA transcripts were TCR beta CDR3 regions. First-round RT-PCR of the TCR CDR3 relied on the HTBI primer set. MiXCR, run by TCRdb on the multiplex PCR reads, gives a single entry per CDR3 protein. The sample yields around 300,000 distinct CDR3 sequences, 14% seen once. The source material was blood. The receptor set was obtained from a woman in her 30s with Graves' hyperthyroidism.

This clonotype was counted many times. The J gene is TRBJ2-5, the V gene TRBV20-1; D is undetermined. Germline-derived CDR1 and CDR2 are DFQATT and SNEGSKA (reference sequence). V lost 0 bases to trimming and J lost 2 bases, with 13 bases between them. The CDR3 length is 15 residues. The CDR3, as DNA: TGCAGTGCTAGAGATTTTGGATTAAAGCAAGAGACCCAGTACTTC. Amino acid sequence: CSARDFGLKQETQYF.

In this sample, this clonotype turned up many times. The genes are TRBV27 and TRBJ2-7; TRBD2 agrees at 8 bases. The CDR3 sequence is 11 residues long. The V and J ends lost 10 bases and 6 bases, in that order; junction bases with no gene match: 5. CDR1 and CDR2 from the germline V gene are MNHEY and SMNVEV (reference sequence). The CDR3, as DNA: TGTGCCACTACTCGGGGGGGCGAGCAGTACTTC. It specifies CATTRGGEQYF.

Many counts were recorded for this clonotype. V is TRBV7-2 and J is TRBJ1-2, with TRBD1 as a possible D gene (5 bases). The CDR3 runs to 17 residues. The V gene lost 4 bases and the J gene lost 7 bases, with 25 bases spanning the gap. Germline V gene sequence: CDR1 SGHTA, CDR2 FQGNSA. The CDR3 spells CASSYRFGGGVRVGYTF. The DNA of the CDR3 is TGTGCCAGCAGCTACCGGTTCGGAGGAGGGGTTCGGGTTGGCTACACCTTC.

The gene calls are TRBV9 and TRBJ2-4; 8 bases line up with TRBD2. Trimming removed 0 bases from V and 8 bases from J; junction bases left unmatched: 16. Germline V CDR1 and CDR2: SGDLS, YYNGEE. This CDR3 comprises 18 residues. In DNA, the CDR3 is TGTGCCAGCAGCGTAGGGTTGGGGATGGGACTAGGAGTTGACATTCAGTACTTC. It is translated as CASSVGLGMGLGVDIQYF.

This clonotype was found many times. The V and J genes are TRBV28 and TRBJ1-6, with 7 nucleotides matching TRBD1. Germline CDR1 reads MDHEN; CDR2 reads SYDVKM. J lost 14 bases, V lost 6 bases, and 13 bases had no gene match. This CDR3 region has 14 residues. DNA for the CDR3: TGTGCCAGCAGCCGACACCTGACAGGGAGGACCCTCCACTTT. It translates to CASSRHLTGRTLHF.

This clonotype showed up many times. The chain joins TRBV7-2 to TRBJ1-4; maybe TRBD1 (6 bases). Trimming took 5 bases from V and 3 from J, leaving 13 bases between them. Looked up from germline, CDR1 is SGHTA and CDR2 is FQGNSA. The CDR3 has 15 residues. The CDR3 region is CASSNRGGANEKLFF. The CDR3 nucleotides are TGTGCCAGCAGCAACCGAGGGGGTGCTAATGAAAAACTGTTTTTT. The entire variable domain, with the rest obtained from reference TRBV7-2 and TRBJ1-4, is as follows: GAGVSQSPSNKVTEKGKDVELRCDPISGHTALYWYRQSLGQGLEFLIYFQGNSAPDKSGLPSDRFSAERTGGSVSTLTIQRTQQEDSAVYLCASSNRGGANEKLFFGSGTQLSVL.

Many counts were recorded for this clonotype. The V gene is TRBV20-1, the J gene TRBJ2-1; D not resolved. The CDR3 runs 15 residues. The germline CDR1 and CDR2 sequences are DFQATT and SNEGSKA (reference sequence). The V gene lost 5 bases and the J gene lost 3 bases, with 17 bases spanning the gap. CDR3 DNA: TGCAGTGCTGATTTAGACGTCGCTGTCTACAATGAGCAGTTCTTC. This sequence encodes CSADLDVAVYNEQFF.

This clonotype was observed a handful of times. J is TRBJ2-7 and V is TRBV4-2; maybe TRBD2 (5 bases). Germline lookup yields CDR1 LGHNA and CDR2 YNFKEQ. The length of the CDR3 is 14 residues. Trimming left V 5 bases short and J 6 bases short, with 17 bases between. CDR3 residues: CASSTAQASREQYF. CDR3 sequence (DNA): TGTGCCAGCAGCACCGCCCAGGCTAGCCGCGAGCAGTACTTC.

Details on this clonotype: One end of the junction does not line up with germline, which may come from a read error. The chain joins TRBV4-3 to TRBJ2-2; 10 bases map to TRBD2. The CDR3 is made up of 19 amino acids. Germline V gene lookup returns CDR1 LGHNA and CDR2 YSLEER. The CDR3 protein is CASSQDWGRTSGNTGELFF. CDR3 sequence (DNA): TGCGCCAGCAGCCAAGATTGGGGACGGACTAGCGGAAACACCGGGGAGCTGTTCTTT.

The gene calls are TRBV7-9 and TRBJ2-7; the D gene is possibly TRBD2 (5 bases). CDR1 is SEHNR, CDR2 FQNEAQ, per germline (reference sequence). This CDR3 spans 18 amino acids. V lost 5 bases and J lost 1, with 24 bases in between. CDR3 DNA sequence: TGTGCCAGCAGCCAAACTTGGGTGGGAGAGGACCTATCCTACGAGCAGTACTTC. This encodes CASSQTWVGEDLSYEQYF. Variable domain in full (rest from reference TRBV7-9 and TRBJ2-7): DTGVSQNPRHKITKRGQNVTFRCDPISEHNRLYWYRQTLGQGPEFLTYFQNEAQLEKSRLLSDRFSAERPKGSFSTLEIQRTEQGDSAMYLCASSQTWVGEDLSYEQYFGPGTRLTVT.